Sequencing of this TCR beta chain was carried out in a study of cytomegalovirus exposure and HLA in healthy donors. The donors comprised healthy bone marrow donors. Findings of the study overall: A highly shared variant cluster was judged a likely technical artifact. In a later analysis, CMV-associated beta chains were mostly HLA-associated, it appeared. Cytomegalovirus-associated status was assigned to 150 to 200 TCR beta chains.

Only a few counts were recorded for this clone. The antigen is undetermined. Germline values: CDR1 SGHTA, CDR2 FQGNSA. The length of the CDR3 is 15 residues. V lost 5 bases to trimming and J lost 4 bases, with 17 bases between them. Both 60 Vbeta primers and 13 Jbeta primers went into the PCR. Profiled with immunoSEQ multiplex PCR; TCRdb holds only in-frame clones, not every one. The sample yields more than 95,000 clones, roughly 15% seen once. The sequence derives from a female donor in good health and CMV-seronegative. The chain recombines TRBV7-2 with TRBJ1-1; D is possibly TRBD1 (6 bases). Source material: PBMCs. The CDR3 spells CASSPSQGGGTEAFF. The DNA of the CDR3 is TGTGCCAGCAGCCCCTCACAGGGAGGGGGCACTGAAGCTTTCTTT.